This is a list of T cell receptor beta chains from one sample in a study of T cell responses to AZD1222 COVID-19 vaccine. Sequencing was performed with immunoSEQ multiplex PCR; in TCRdb, only in-frame clones are kept and a portion is missing. Among tens of thousands of clones listed, 75% to 90% were seen once. The sequencing here drew on peripheral blood, taken 28 days after the second AZD1222 dose. These receptors all stem from an adult who received the AZD1222 COVID-19 vaccine. Both conserved end residues are part of each CDR3. The D gene is left open where the match is weak. Not every row has a clone size; where given, it reads once, few, many or a size class.

-	-	TRBV4-3	TRBJ2-1	CASSQVGGLNNEQFF	TGCGCCAGCAGCCAAGTCGGGGGGCTGAACAATGAGCAGTTCTTC
TRBD2	-	TRBV15	TRBJ2-5	CATSRDIVASGGKETQYF	TGTGCCACCAGCAGAGATATTGTCGCTAGCGGGGGTAAAGAGACCCAGTACTTC
-	-	TRBV6-5	TRBJ1-2	CASRKAGFRGYTF	TGTGCCAGCAGGAAGGCAGGGTTCAGGGGCTACACCTTC
-	-	TRBV6-4	TRBJ1-1	CASSATGDMNTEAFF	TGTGCCAGCAGTGCCACGGGAGACATGAACACTGAAGCTTTCTTT
-	-	TRBV19	TRBJ1-2	CASSRSYNRYGYTF	TGTGCCAGTAGTAGGTCTTACAACAGATATGGCTACACCTTC
-	-	TRBV6-2/TRBV6-3	TRBJ1-6	CASSYAGSSPLHF	TGTGCCAGCAGTTACGCAGGGAGCTCACCCCTCCACTTT
-	once	TRBV5-6	TRBJ2-1	CASSLGGIGYNEQFF	TGTGCCAGCAGCTTGGGCGGCATCGGCTACAATGAGCAGTTCTTC
TRBD1	-	TRBV7-8	TRBJ1-3	CASSFSTGAGNTIYF	TGTGCCAGCAGCTTTTCGACAGGGGCTGGAAACACCATATATTTT
TRBD1	-	TRBV12-3/TRBV12-4	TRBJ1-2	CASSLTGSNGYTF	TGTGCCAGCAGTTTGACAGGGTCTAATGGCTACACCTTC
-	-	TRBV27	TRBJ2-1	CASSLDGSYNEQFF	TGTGCCAGCAGTTTGGACGGCTCCTACAATGAGCAGTTCTTC
-	few	TRBV5-6	TRBJ1-1	CASSLDSTMNTEAFF	TGTGCCAGCAGCTTGGACAGTACCATGAACACTGAAGCTTTCTTT
-	-	TRBV7-9	TRBJ1-3	CASSRTFISYENTIYF	TGTGCCAGCAGCCGCACTTTCATAAGTTACGAGAACACCATATATTTT
-	-	TRBV18	TRBJ2-3	CASSPKAGGKDTQYF	TGTGCCAGCTCACCAAAGGCAGGCGGGAAAGATACGCAGTATTTT
-	-	TRBV7-2	TRBJ2-3	CASSLASGTDTQYF	TGTGCCAGCAGCTTAGCTAGCGGCACAGATACGCAGTATTTT
TRBD2	-	TRBV19	TRBJ2-4	CASSKGLAGVGVNIQYF	TGTGCCAGTAGTAAGGGACTAGCGGGAGTCGGCGTGAACATTCAGTACTTC
TRBD1	once	TRBV7-9	TRBJ1-2	CASSSLGGRYTF	TGTGCCAGCAGCTCCTTAGGGGGCCGCTACACCTTC
-	-	TRBV10-1	TRBJ2-2	CASSESRAAAGELFF	TGCGCCAGCAGTGAGTCTCGGGCGGCGGCCGGGGAGCTGTTTTTT
-	-	TRBV3-1/TRBV3-2	TRBJ1-4	CASSQGQASGGEKLFF	TGTGCCAGCAGCCAGGGTCAGGCTTCGGGAGGTGAAAAACTGTTTTTT
TRBD2	-	TRBV7-6	TRBJ2-1	CASSTTSGGPVNEQFF	TGTGCCAGCAGCACGACTAGCGGGGGGCCGGTGAATGAGCAGTTCTTC
-	few	TRBV5-1	TRBJ1-5	CASAPTLDYTGNQPQHF	TGCGCCAGCGCCCCCACTCTGGACTACACCGGCAATCAGCCCCAGCATTTT
-	-	TRBV19	TRBJ1-5	CASSIGWLADQPQHF	TGTGCCAGTAGTATAGGGTGGTTGGCTGATCAGCCCCAGCATTTT
-	-	TRBV19	TRBJ1-1	CASSISPEGRTEAFF	TGTGCCAGTAGTATATCCCCGGAAGGGCGCACTGAAGCTTTCTTT
-	few	TRBV10-2	TRBJ1-2	CASSENPGPYGYTF	TGCGCCAGCAGTGAGAACCCAGGACCCTATGGCTACACCTTC
TRBD1	-	TRBV12-3/TRBV12-4	TRBJ1-6	CASSQGQVRTLHF	TGTGCCAGCAGTCAAGGACAGGTTAGGACCCTCCACTTT
-	-	TRBV6-4	TRBJ1-2	CASSDSGSGYTF	TGTGCCAGCAGTGACTCAGGGTCTGGCTACACCTTC
-	-	TRBV3-1/TRBV3-2	TRBJ1-1	CASSQDRKTTEAFF	TGTGCCAGCAGCCAAGATAGAAAAACAACCGAAGCTTTCTTT
TRBD1	once	TRBV29-1	TRBJ1-1	CSVEQGMNTEAFF	TGCAGCGTCGAACAGGGGATGAACACTGAAGCTTTCTTT
-	-	TRBV2	TRBJ1-5	CASSAGEPIPNQPQHF	TGTGCCAGCAGCGCCGGGGAGCCGATCCCCAATCAGCCCCAGCATTTT
TRBD2	-	TRBV13	TRBJ2-5	CASSKLAGGLETQYF	TGTGCCAGCAGCAAACTAGCGGGGGGCCTGGAGACCCAGTACTTC
TRBD2	-	TRBV7-9	TRBJ2-3	CASSLVLAGPTDTQYF	TGTGCCAGCAGCTTAGTCCTAGCGGGCCCCACAGATACGCAGTATTTT
TRBD1	-	TRBV19	TRBJ2-3	CASTQGAQNTQYF	TGTGCCAGTACCCAGGGGGCACAGAACACGCAGTATTTT
-	-	TRBV7-2	TRBJ1-4	CASSFRSEWGHEKLFF	TGTGCCAGCAGCTTTAGGTCCGAATGGGGGCATGAAAAACTGTTTTTT
-	-	TRBV5-1	TRBJ1-2	CASSLARDTYGYTF	TGCGCCAGCAGCTTGGCCAGGGACACCTATGGCTACACCTTC
TRBD1	-	TRBV19	TRBJ1-3	CASRRGSGQRSGNTIYF	TGTGCCAGTAGAAGGGGTTCGGGACAGCGATCTGGAAACACCATATATTTT
-	-	TRBV30	TRBJ1-2	CAWSRTGYGYTF	TGTGCCTGGAGCCGGACCGGCTATGGCTACACCTTC
-	-	TRBV7-2	TRBJ2-5	CASSQGGAQETQYF	TGTGCCAGCAGCCAAGGGGGGGCCCAAGAGACCCAGTACTTC
TRBD1	-	TRBV7-8	TRBJ2-1	CASRFYDRGEQFF	TGTGCCAGCAGGTTCTACGACAGGGGCGAGCAGTTCTTC
TRBD2	-	TRBV11-3	TRBJ2-3	CASSPQTSGTDTQYF	TGTGCCAGCAGCCCCCAGACTAGCGGCACAGATACGCAGTATTTT
-	-	TRBV30	TRBJ2-7	CAWNVGGTEQYF	TGTGCCTGGAACGTGGGTGGGACAGAGCAGTACTTC
TRBD2	-	TRBV6-2/TRBV6-3	TRBJ2-7	CASSSGLGQYF	TGTGCCAGCAGTTCGGGACTAGGGCAGTACTTC
-	-	TRBV5-1	TRBJ2-3	CASSLRPQGGTDTQYF	TGCGCCAGCAGCTTGCGCCCACAGGGGGGGACAGATACGCAGTATTTT
-	once	TRBV25-1	TRBJ2-7	CASSEHRESYEQYF	TGTGCCAGCAGTGAACATCGGGAGTCCTACGAGCAGTACTTC
TRBD1	-	TRBV7-2	TRBJ1-4	CASSSGSGGEKLFF	TGTGCCAGCAGCTCGGGGTCAGGGGGTGAAAAACTGTTTTTT
TRBD1	-	TRBV9	TRBJ1-1	CASSPGGMNTEAFF	TGTGCCAGCAGCCCAGGGGGGATGAACACTGAAGCTTTCTTT
-	-	TRBV7-9	TRBJ1-1	CASSLGELNTEAFF	TGTGCCAGCAGCTTAGGGGAACTGAACACTGAAGCTTTCTTT
-	-	TRBV2	TRBJ1-6	CASKGSPDSPLHF	TGTGCCAGCAAGGGCAGCCCCGATTCACCCCTCCACTTT
TRBD1	few	TRBV15	TRBJ1-4	CATSRDILGLDRLEKLFF	TGTGCCACCAGCAGAGATATCTTGGGCTTGGACAGGCTCGAAAAACTGTTTTTT
-	-	TRBV18	TRBJ2-5	CASSPPAPAETQYF	TGTGCCAGCTCACCACCGGCGCCTGCGGAGACCCAGTACTTC
-	-	TRBV30	TRBJ2-7	CAWSRFPHSYEQYF	TGTGCCTGGTCTAGATTTCCCCACTCCTACGAGCAGTACTTC
-	-	TRBV7-2	TRBJ1-1	CASSWGGTEAFF	TGTGCCAGCAGCTGGGGTGGCACTGAAGCTTTCTTT
-	-	TRBV5-1	TRBJ1-2	CASSFQPANYGYTF	TGCGCCAGCAGCTTTCAGCCAGCGAACTATGGCTACACCTTC
TRBD1	once	TRBV5-1	TRBJ1-2	CASRDGQGEGYTF	TGCGCCAGCAGGGACGGACAGGGTGAAGGCTACACCTTC
-	once	TRBV5-6	TRBJ1-1	CASSMQERQAFF	TGTGCCAGCAGCATGCAGGAGAGACAAGCTTTCTTT
TRBD2	-	TRBV3-1/TRBV3-2	TRBJ2-1	CASSQEFGEGPYNEQFF	TGTGCCAGCAGCCAAGAATTTGGGGAGGGCCCCTACAATGAGCAGTTCTTC
TRBD2	-	TRBV11-2	TRBJ2-5	CASSLGLAGAGETQYF	TGTGCCAGCAGCCTAGGACTAGCGGGAGCAGGGGAGACCCAGTACTTC